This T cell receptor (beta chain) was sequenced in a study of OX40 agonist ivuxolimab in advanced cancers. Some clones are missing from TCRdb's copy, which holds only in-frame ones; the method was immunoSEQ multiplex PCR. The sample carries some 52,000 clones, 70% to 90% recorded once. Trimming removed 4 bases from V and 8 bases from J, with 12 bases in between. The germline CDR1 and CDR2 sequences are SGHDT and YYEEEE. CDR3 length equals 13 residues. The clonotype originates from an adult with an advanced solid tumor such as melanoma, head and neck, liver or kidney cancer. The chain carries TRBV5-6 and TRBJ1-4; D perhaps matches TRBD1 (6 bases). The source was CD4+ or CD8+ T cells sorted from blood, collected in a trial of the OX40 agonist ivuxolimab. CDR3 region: CASSAGAREKLFF. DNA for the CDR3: TGTGCCAGCAGCGCGGGGGCTCGCGAAAAACTGTTTTTT.